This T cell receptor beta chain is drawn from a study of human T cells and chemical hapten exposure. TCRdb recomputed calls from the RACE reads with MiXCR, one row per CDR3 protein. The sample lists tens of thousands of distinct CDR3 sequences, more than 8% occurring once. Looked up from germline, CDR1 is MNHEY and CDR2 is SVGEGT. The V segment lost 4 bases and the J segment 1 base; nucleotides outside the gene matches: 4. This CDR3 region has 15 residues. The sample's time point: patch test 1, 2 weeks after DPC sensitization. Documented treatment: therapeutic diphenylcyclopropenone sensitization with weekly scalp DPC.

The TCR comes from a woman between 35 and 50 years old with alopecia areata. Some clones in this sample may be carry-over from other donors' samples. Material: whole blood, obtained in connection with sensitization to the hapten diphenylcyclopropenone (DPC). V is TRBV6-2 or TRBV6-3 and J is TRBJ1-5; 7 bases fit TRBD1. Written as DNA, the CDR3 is TGTGCCAGCAGTTTGACAGGGTTCAGCAATCAGCCCCAGCATTTT. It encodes CASSLTGFSNQPQHF.